This TCR beta chain was obtained from a study of blood T cell repertoires in COVID-19. Per the authors' pipeline: Nucleated cell counts were estimated from reference gene primer amplification. Assay: immunoSEQ multiplex PCR; the TCRdb copy retains only in-frame clones and omits some. V and J calls and clone size are given by that table; D and trimming were obtained from the DNA. The profile shows around 140,000 clones, approximately 83% of them singletons. The CDR3 has 12 residues. V dropped 6 bases and J dropped 5 bases, with 10 bases sitting between them. The sequence came from a human donor in a cohort sampled during active COVID-19. The sequencing sample was made of peripheral blood. This chain connects TRBV12-3 or TRBV12-4 to TRBJ2-5, with D perhaps TRBD1 (6 bases). The CDR3 bases are TGTGCCAGCAGACCACAGGGCGAGACCCAGTACTTC. Residues: CASRPQGETQYF.